One sample yielded the 6 T cell receptor beta chains listed below, sequenced in a study of CD8+CD57+ T cells in acquired aplastic anemia. TCR beta VDJ combinations and CDR3 sequences were profiled from genomic DNA. TCRdb analysed the reads with MiXCR anew, one entry per CDR3 protein. Of about 130,000 distinct CDR3 sequences in the sample, around 46% are singletons; the top ten hold roughly 2.5%. The specimen sequenced was sorted CD4+, CD8+, or CD8+CD57+ T cells (not recorded which) from PBMCs. The receptors were gathered from a human donor in good health, serving as a control.

The V call is TRBV9, the J call TRBJ2-5, with D possibly TRBD1 on 6 matching bases. The end of the DNA fits TRBJ2-1 better, so the J call may be wrong. The CDR3 loop spans 13 amino acids. The germline V gene has CDR1 SGDLS and CDR2 YYNGEE. CDR3 DNA: TGTGCCAGCAGCCCCACACAGGGCAATGAGCAGTTCTTC. The encoded protein is CASSPTQGNEQFF.

This chain connects TRBV7-8 to TRBJ2-7; maybe TRBD2 (7 bases). The CDR3 totals 15 residues. V was cut by 1 base and J by 4 bases, with 14 bases left in between. The germline gives CDR1 SGHVS, CDR2 FQNEAQ. The CDR3 protein is CASSLGGGPLYEQYF. CDR3 coding DNA: TGTGCCAGCAGCTTAGGCGGGGGCCCCCTGTACGAGCAGTACTTC.

Ten or more counts support this clonotype. V is TRBV19 and J is TRBJ1-2; D not resolved. Germline CDR1 is LNHDA and CDR2 is SQIVND (reference sequence). Trimming shortened V by 4 bases and J by 0 bases, and 9 bases separated the two germline ends. This CDR3 comprises 14 residues. Here the CDR3 reads CASSTQRANYGYTF. CDR3 bases: TGTGCCAGTAGTACCCAGCGAGCTAACTATGGCTACACCTTC.

This chain uses TRBV2 with TRBJ2-2; D is uncertain. The CDR3 has 12 residues. The germline V and J ends were trimmed by 8 bases and 6 bases, with 10 bases remaining between them. The germline V gene encodes CDR1 SNHLY and CDR2 FYNNEI. This CDR3 reads CASRVGPGELFF. DNA of the CDR3: TGTGCCAGCCGAGTCGGGCCCGGGGAGCTGTTTTTT.

At least ten counts were recorded for this clonotype. The chain has TRBV7-8 and TRBJ2-7; D is perhaps TRBD1 (7 bases). V was shortened by 0 bases and J by 2 bases, with 11 bases between the two germline ends. The CDR3 covers 15 residues. Germline loops: CDR1 SGHVS, CDR2 FQNEAQ. The CDR3 region is CASSLARDSPYEQYF. CDR3 in DNA: TGTGCCAGCAGCTTAGCGCGGGACAGCCCCTACGAGCAGTACTTC.

The table lists this clonotype with a few counts. DNA for the CDR3: TGCGCCAGCAGTGAGGCAGGGGTACGGGGCTACACCTTC. Translation: CASSEAGVRGYTF. V usage is TRBV10-2 and J usage is TRBJ1-2, with D possibly TRBD1 on 6 matching bases. CDR1 is WSHSY and CDR2 is SAAADI in the germline V gene. Trimming shortened V by 2 bases and J by 8 bases, and 12 bases separated the two germline ends. The CDR3 is 13 amino acids.